Listed here are 12 T cell receptor beta chains from one sample, sequenced in a study of glioma-infiltrating T cells after dendritic cell vaccination. The method was immunoSEQ multiplex PCR; TCRdb's version includes in-frame clones alone and lacks a portion of them. The sample yields tens of thousands of clones, about 85% seen once. Here the sequenced sample was blood, taken before dendritic cell vaccination. The source is a human donor with glioblastoma.

V is TRBV10-1 and J is TRBJ2-5; no clear D gene. Trimming stripped 3 bases from V and 1 base from J, with 9 bases between. CDR1 is WNHNN and CDR2 is SYGVQD in the germline V gene (reference sequence). The CDR3 length is 14 residues. CDR3 coding DNA: TGCGCCAGCAGTGATCGGTCCCTCCAAGAGACCCAGTACTTC. Amino acid sequence: CASSDRSLQETQYF.

The rearrangement joins TRBV5-1 to TRBJ1-1; a weak D match, TRBD1 (5 bases). The CDR3 contains 15 residues. Per the germline V gene, CDR1 is SGHRS and CDR2 is YFSETQ. Trimming stripped 4 bases from V and 1 base from J, with 14 bases between. CDR3 in amino acids: CASSTNGGENTEAFF. CDR3 nucleotides: TGCGCCAGCAGCACAAACGGGGGGGAGAACACTGAAGCTTTCTTT.

This clone was detected only once. This rearrangement joins TRBV10-3 to TRBJ2-1; 11 bases line up with TRBD2. Per the germline V gene, CDR1 is ENHRY and CDR2 is SYGVKD. The CDR3 covers 15 residues. V gave up 6 bases and J gave up 4 bases; unmatched junction bases: 5. CDR3 DNA sequence: TGTGCCATCAGAGGGACTAGCGGAGATTACAATGAGCAGTTCTTC. Its protein product is CAIRGTSGDYNEQFF.

A single count supports this clone. The chain employs TRBV25-1 and TRBJ1-2; 7 nucleotides align to TRBD1. The CDR3 is 14 amino acids. Germline V gene sequence: CDR1 MGHDK, CDR2 SYGVNS. The junction had 6 bases not matched to a gene; V was cut back by 6 bases and J by 2 bases. CDR3 amino acids: CASSRGGVNYGYTF. The CDR3 nucleotides read TGTGCCAGCAGCCGAGGGGGCGTCAACTATGGCTACACCTTC.

The J gene is TRBJ1-1, the V gene TRBV5-4; a weak D match, TRBD1 (5 bases). Trimming removed 0 bases from V and 2 bases from J, with 11 bases in between. This CDR3 has 15 residues. Germline V gene sequence: CDR1 SGHNT, CDR2 YYREEE (reference sequence). The CDR3 reads CASSLGGDFNTEAFF. In DNA, the CDR3 is TGTGCCAGCAGCTTGGGGGGGGACTTTAACACTGAAGCTTTCTTT.

This chain links TRBV5-1 with TRBJ2-3, with D possibly TRBD1 on 6 matching bases. The V end was cut by 3 bases, the J end by 4 bases, with 15 bases between. The CDR3 contains 15 residues. Per the germline V gene, CDR1 is SGHRS and CDR2 is YFSETQ. In DNA form, the CDR3 reads TGCGCCAGCAGCTCCGGACAGTTGGGTCCAGATACGCAGTATTTT. Its protein product is CASSSGQLGPDTQYF.

In this sample, this clone turned up a few times. V is TRBV5-6 and J is TRBJ1-2; 8 bases are shared with TRBD1. This CDR3 has 14 residues. Per the germline V gene, CDR1 is SGHDT and CDR2 is YYEEEE. With V trimmed by 2 bases and J by 5 bases, 5 bases remained unmatched. This CDR3 reads CASSFGQGVYGYTF. The CDR3 region has the DNA TGTGCCAGCAGCTTTGGACAGGGAGTGTATGGCTACACCTTC.

This clone has a single count. J is TRBJ1-1 and V is TRBV18; weak D call: TRBD1 (5 bases). The CDR3 runs to 13 residues. Between the trimmed V and J ends, which lost 6 bases and 1 base, there was a span of 9 bases. Germline assignment: CDR1 KGHSH and CDR2 LQKENI. The CDR3 spells CASSPTGNTEAFF. In DNA, the CDR3 is TGTGCCAGCTCTCCTACAGGGAACACTGAAGCTTTCTTT.

The chain uses TRBV7-9 and TRBJ2-5; 8 bases fit TRBD2. Per germline, CDR1 SEHNR and CDR2 FQNEAQ (reference sequence). The CDR3 is 15 residues long. V shed 5 bases, J shed 5 bases, and the junction held 10 bases outside the gene matches. This chain's CDR3 is CASSPRASGSETQYF. DNA of the CDR3: TGTGCCAGCAGCCCGCGGGCTAGCGGGTCTGAGACCCAGTACTTC.

This chain links TRBV7-2 with TRBJ1-2, with D unclear. CDR1 and CDR2 from the germline V gene are SGHTA and FQGNSA. This CDR3 contains 14 residues. The V end lost 3 bases, the J end lost 4 bases, and 12 bases lay between the germline ends. CDR3 in amino acids: CASSFGDRLYGYTF. CDR3 bases: TGTGCCAGCAGCTTTGGAGATAGGCTCTATGGCTACACCTTC.

The V gene is TRBV9, the J gene TRBJ1-2; TRBD1 might be the D (5 bases). There are 15 residues in the CDR3. CDR1 is SGDLS and CDR2 is YYNGEE in the germline V gene. V dropped 0 bases and J dropped 2 bases, with 11 bases sitting between them. DNA of the CDR3: TGTGCCAGCAGCGTAGAGGGGCGGAAGAACTATGGCTACACCTTC. It codes for CASSVEGRKNYGYTF. Full variable domain (missing parts from reference TRBV9 and TRBJ1-2): DSGVTQTPKHLITATGQRVTLRCSPRSGDLSVYWYQQSLDQGLQFLIQYYNGEERAKGNILERFSAQQFPDLHSELNLSSLELGDSALYFCASSVEGRKNYGYTFGSGTRLTVV.

J is TRBJ1-1 and V is TRBV18; 9 bases match TRBD1. Germline V gene sequence: CDR1 KGHSH, CDR2 LQKENI. The CDR3 covers 14 residues. V lost 5 bases to trimming and J lost 11 bases; unmatched junction nucleotides: 12. The CDR3: CASSSQQGARWAFF. CDR3 sequence (DNA): TGTGCCAGCTCATCACAACAGGGGGCGAGGTGGGCTTTCTTT.